This T cell receptor (beta chain) is drawn from a study of cytomegalovirus exposure and HLA in healthy donors. Study-level results: Apart from CMV serostatus, no immune exposure information was available. In an earlier analysis, most TCR beta V segments were productive about 87% or about 30% of the time.

This clone has a single count. Its specificity is not known. It was with 60 Vbeta and 13 Jbeta primers that the PCR ran. Sequenced by immunoSEQ multiplex PCR; TCRdb stores in-frame clones only, minus some. Of 200,000 to 250,000 clones detected, roughly 80% appear once; the ten largest clones hold 2.9%. Germline CDR1 and CDR2: MDHEN and SYDVKM. The V and J ends lost 2 bases and 1 base respectively, with 11 bases between them. This CDR3 contains 15 residues. Specimen: PBMCs. This sequence joins TRBV28 and TRBJ2-5, with D perhaps TRBD1 (6 bases). This TCR came from a young man in good health and CMV-seronegative. The CDR3 protein is CASSLPQGSQETQYF. Written as DNA, the CDR3 is TGTGCCAGCAGTTTACCCCAGGGGTCCCAAGAGACCCAGTACTTC.